This T cell receptor beta chain was retrieved from a study of blood T cell repertoires in COVID-19. About the research overall: Material from acute and convalescent COVID-19 was sourced from the United States, Italy and Spain. PBMCs, B-cell-depleted T cells, or T cells were the source of the cDNA or gDNA that made up the material.

The authors' processing: Researchers report that nucleated cell counts were estimated from reference gene primer amplification. Libraries were prepared by immunoSEQ multiplex PCR; TCRdb keeps only in-frame clonotypes and omits some of them. V, J and clone size are taken as reported in that table, and D and trimming were inferred from the DNA itself. The data contain 55,000 to 75,000 clones, about 80% of them singletons. CDR3 length equals 13 residues. Germline values: CDR1 SGHRS, CDR2 YFSETQ. V lost 8 bases to trimming and J lost 4 bases, with 13 bases between them. Sequencing used peripheral blood. The TCR sequence derives from a man at least 80 years old with active COVID-19. V usage is TRBV5-1 and J usage is TRBJ2-1; D is perhaps TRBD1 (5 bases). This CDR3 is CASGAVGYNEQFF. CDR3 coding DNA: TGCGCCAGTGGGGCGGTGGGGTACAATGAGCAGTTCTTC.